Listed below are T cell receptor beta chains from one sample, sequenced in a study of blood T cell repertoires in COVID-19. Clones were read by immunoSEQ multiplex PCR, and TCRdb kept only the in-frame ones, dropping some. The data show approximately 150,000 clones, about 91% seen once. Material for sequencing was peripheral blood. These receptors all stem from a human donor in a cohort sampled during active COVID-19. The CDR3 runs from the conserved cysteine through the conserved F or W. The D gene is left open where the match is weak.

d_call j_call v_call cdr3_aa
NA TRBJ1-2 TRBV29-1 CSVEEADNYGYTF
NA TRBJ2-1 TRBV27 CASTEGDPYYNEQFF
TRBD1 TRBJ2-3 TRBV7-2 CASSLNAGGSLPDTQYF
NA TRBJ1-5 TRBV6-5 CASNSGRGQPQHF
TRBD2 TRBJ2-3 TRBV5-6 CASSRGGESTQYF
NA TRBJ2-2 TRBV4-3 CASSPTLRGRSTGELFF
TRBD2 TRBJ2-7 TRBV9 CASSPGGRTYEQYF
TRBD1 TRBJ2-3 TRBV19 CASSIRGQAYTDTQYF
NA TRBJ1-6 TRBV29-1 CSVASGEGNSPLHF
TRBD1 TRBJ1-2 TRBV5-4 CASSLEDRRNYGYTF
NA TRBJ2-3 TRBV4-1 CASSRRDTYTDTQYF
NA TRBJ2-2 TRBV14 CASSQDRRRGTGELFF
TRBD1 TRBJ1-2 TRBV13 CASSLGTGGFGYTF
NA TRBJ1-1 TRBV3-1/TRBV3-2 CASSQGEAAFF
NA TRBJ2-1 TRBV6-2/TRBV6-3 CASSLNNEQFF
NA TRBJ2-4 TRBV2 CASCSGPGYLAKNIQYF
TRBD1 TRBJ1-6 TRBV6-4 CASTPGQGNSPLHF
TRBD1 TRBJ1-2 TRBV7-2 CASSLVLQGAGGYTF
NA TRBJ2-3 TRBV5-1 CASRLGGTTDTQYF
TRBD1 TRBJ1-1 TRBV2 CASRDRDWAEAFF
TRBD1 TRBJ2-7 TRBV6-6 CASSPQGAIEQYF
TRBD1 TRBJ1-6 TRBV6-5 CASSPTGGDSPLHF
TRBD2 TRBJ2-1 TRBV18 CASSPELLTSGGNEQFF
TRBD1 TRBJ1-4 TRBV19 CASTPTGATNEKLFF